The following is a TCR beta chain sequence with its context. When the RNA was reverse transcribed, random hexamers were used with an input of roughly 0.45 to 1 ug. TCRdb analysed the immunoSEQ multiplex PCR reads with MiXCR anew, one entry per CDR3 protein. The table has around 170,000 distinct CDR3 sequences, 90% to 96% seen once; the top ten hold 0.098%. This sample is drawn from a study of CD8 T cells in Susac syndrome. V was trimmed by 8 bases and J by 2 bases, leaving 11 bases between them. CDR3 length: 13 residues. The V gene's germline CDR1 is MNHEY and CDR2 SMNVEV (reference sequence). The source material was CD4+ T cells from PBMCs. The V call is TRBV27, the J call TRBJ2-3; no firm D call. This sequence was found in a human donor with Susac syndrome. The CDR3 DNA reads TGTGCCAGCCGCCGGCCCACCACAGATACGCAGTATTTT. This sequence encodes CASRRPTTDTQYF.